This TCR beta chain was profiled in a study of blood T cell repertoires in COVID-19. Study-wide context: Sample material is recorded as cDNA or gDNA derived from T cells, B-cell-depleted T cells, or PBMCs.

Sequencing used immunoSEQ multiplex PCR; TCRdb keeps in-frame clones, though not all of them. Among a few hundred thousand clones listed, roughly 90% were seen once. CDR3 length: 19 residues. CDR1 is SGHNT, CDR2 YYREEE, per germline (reference sequence). With V trimmed by 0 bases and J by 2 bases, 13 bases remained unmatched. Input material: PBMCs or T cells enriched from blood (not recorded which). The TCR comes from a woman aged 45-59 years who had recovered from COVID-19. The chain employs TRBV5-4 and TRBJ2-7, with 11 nucleotides matching TRBD2. CDR3 in amino acids: CASSLGPRLAGGRAYEQYF. The DNA for the CDR3 is TGTGCCAGCAGCTTGGGGCCCCGGCTAGCGGGAGGAAGGGCCTACGAGCAGTACTTC.